This T cell receptor (beta chain) was captured in a study of tumor and adjacent non-tumor tissue in lung cancer. At the level of the study: Samples averaged about 3.8 million productive TCRbeta reads each.

RNA was extracted from bulk tissue without any cell sorting. TCRbeta libraries were built with three rounds of nested PCR, modified from ARM-PCR. TCRdb re-analysed the multiplex PCR reads in MiXCR, keeping a single row per CDR3 protein. The table lists around 140,000 distinct CDR3 sequences, 60% to 70% of them singletons. The germline V gene encodes CDR1 SGHAT and CDR2 FQNNGV. This CDR3 has 13 residues. Concerning this clonotype itself: Its target is not known. With a much larger clone just one base away, this may be a read error.

Notes on the study in general: Compared with tumor, normal lung showed significantly lower TCR diversity.

Sequences were obtained from lung tumor tissue. This TCR was sampled from a man aged 60-69 years with small cell lung cancer. The V call is TRBV11-2, the J call TRBJ2-3, with a possible D match to TRBD2 (5 bases). The CDR3: CVSRPLRGDTQYF. CDR3 DNA sequence: TGTGTCAGCAGACCTCTTCGGGGAGATACGCAGTATTTT.